This T cell receptor (beta chain) appears in the sequencing data of a study of T cell changes during pregnancy in multiple sclerosis. The data were produced by immunoSEQ multiplex PCR, yet TCRdb's version contains in-frame clones alone and is incomplete. The table includes roughly 70,000 clones, about 88% detected once. The CDR3 sequence is 13 residues long. The germline gives CDR1 SNHLY, CDR2 FYNNEI. Trimming cost V 9 bases and J 3 bases; bases outside gene matches: 7. The rearrangement links TRBV2 to TRBJ2-5; 7 bases line up with TRBD2. The receptor's source is a female donor with multiple sclerosis, enrolled in a pregnancy study. The specimen comprised peripheral blood, sampled before pregnancy. The CDR3 spells CASNGLAEETQYF. The CDR3 nucleotides are TGTGCCAGTAACGGGCTAGCGGAAGAGACCCAGTACTTC.